One and the same sample provided the 28 T cell receptor beta chains below, sequenced in a study of OX40 agonist ivuxolimab in advanced cancers. This table comes from immunoSEQ multiplex PCR, and its TCRdb copy is limited to in-frame clones, with some not included. The sample has 66,000 or so clones; less than 85% are singletons. The source material was CD4+ or CD8+ T cells sorted from blood, sampled in a trial of the OX40 agonist ivuxolimab. These TCRs come from an adult with an advanced solid tumor such as melanoma, head and neck, liver or kidney cancer.

The V gene is TRBV10-3, the J gene TRBJ2-5; D gene ambiguous. The V gene lost 7 bases and the J gene lost 4 bases, with 16 bases spanning the gap. There are 14 residues in the CDR3. In germline, CDR1 is ENHRY, CDR2 SYGVKD. This CDR3 reads CAINNYGVAETQYF. The DNA of the CDR3 is TGTGCCATCAATAACTATGGGGTTGCAGAGACCCAGTACTTC.

This clone was seen only a few times. The identical CDR3 is also encoded by other nucleotide sequences in the sample. This chain joins TRBV6-5 and TRBJ1-5, with no clear D. Between the trimmed V and J ends, which lost 2 bases and 0 bases, there was a span of 5 bases. The CDR3 totals 14 residues. The germline V gene encodes CDR1 MNHEY and CDR2 SVGAGI. The CDR3 region has the DNA TGTGCCAGCAGTTACAGAGATAGCAATCAGCCCCAGCATTTT. This sequence encodes CASSYRDSNQPQHF.

The gene calls are TRBV11-3 and TRBJ2-5; 9 nucleotides match TRBD1. CDR1 SGHNT and CDR2 YENEEA come from the germline V gene. CDR3 size: 13 residues. Losses at the gene ends were 4 bases for V and 5 bases for J; bases not matched to a gene: 2. CDR3 region: CASSSDRGETQYF. CDR3 bases: TGTGCCAGCAGCTCGGACAGGGGTGAGACCCAGTACTTC.

A few counts support this clone. The gene calls are TRBV30 and TRBJ1-1; D remains unclear. Trimming stripped 4 bases from V and 9 bases from J, with 18 bases between. Germline loops: CDR1 GTSNPN, CDR2 SVGIG (reference sequence). This CDR3 contains 13 residues. The CDR3 DNA reads TGTGCCTGGATACCGACCGGGATTCCTAAAGCTTTCTTT. Translating gives CAWIPTGIPKAFF.

The chain joins TRBV7-2 to TRBJ1-2; 7 bases are a match to TRBD1. The germline CDR1 and CDR2 sequences are SGHTA and FQGNSA. Trimming took 5 bases from V and 7 from J; bases not matched to a gene: 13. The CDR3 is made up of 15 amino acids. As DNA, the CDR3 is TGTGCCAGCAGCACCCTTGGGACAGCTGTGGTTGGCTACACCTTC. It specifies CASSTLGTAVVGYTF. The full variable domain, completed using reference TRBV7-2 and TRBJ1-2, is GAGVSQSPSNKVTEKGKDVELRCDPISGHTALYWYRQSLGQGLEFLIYFQGNSAPDKSGLPSDRFSAERTGGSVSTLTIQRTQQEDSAVYLCASSTLGTAVVGYTFGSGTRLTVV.

The chain links TRBV7-3 to TRBJ2-7, with 9 bases aligning to TRBD1. Trimming took 5 bases from V and 2 from J; bases not matched to a gene: 7. CDR1 is SGHTA and CDR2 is FQGTGA in the germline V gene. The CDR3 covers 15 residues. This CDR3 reads CASSPGGTGTYEQYF. Here the CDR3 DNA reads TGTGCCAGCAGCCCAGGGGGGACAGGGACCTACGAGCAGTACTTC.

The V and J genes are TRBV7-3 and TRBJ1-6; 8 positions match TRBD1. The CDR3 has 17 residues. Germline trimming cut 3 bases from V and 6 bases from J; bases unmatched to any gene: 10. Germline CDR1 is SGHTA and CDR2 is FQGTGA. This CDR3 reads CASSLTGEAGGNSPLHF. CDR3 sequence (DNA): TGTGCCAGCAGCTTGACAGGGGAAGCGGGTGGTAATTCACCCCTCCACTTT.

The chain uses TRBV10-3 and TRBJ1-6, with TRBD1 as a possible D gene (6 bases). The germline CDR1 and CDR2 sequences are ENHRY and SYGVKD. V lost 2 bases and J 8 bases, leaving 10 bases between the germline ends. This CDR3 comprises 14 residues. The CDR3 bases are TGTGCCATCAGTGAGACAGGGCCTGATTCACCCCTCCACTTT. Its protein is CAISETGPDSPLHF.

The gene calls are TRBV28 and TRBJ2-1; 11 nucleotides match TRBD2. V was pared by 5 bases and J by 8 bases, with 14 bases of the junction left unmatched. The CDR3 extends over 17 amino acids. Germline assignment: CDR1 MDHEN and CDR2 SYDVKM. CDR3: CASSPTSGRWVEHEQFF. The DNA for the CDR3 is TGTGCCAGCAGTCCAACTAGCGGGAGATGGGTTGAGCATGAGCAGTTCTTC.

This sequence joins TRBV10-3 and TRBJ2-1; D might be TRBD1 or TRBD2, each matching 5 bases. Trimming pared 6 bases from V and 6 bases from J, leaving 21 bases between. Germline V gives CDR1 ENHRY, CDR2 SYGVKD. The CDR3 is 16 amino acids. The CDR3 DNA reads TGTGCCATCAGGGGCCGAAGGGCAGGGAGTGTCAATGAGCAGTTCTTC. It yields the protein CAIRGRRAGSVNEQFF.

The chain links TRBV4-1 to TRBJ1-6; TRBD1 might be the D (5 bases). Trimming pared 1 base from V and 13 bases from J, leaving 11 bases between. This CDR3 has 13 amino acids. Germline CDR1 reads MGHRA; CDR2 reads YSYEKL. The CDR3 DNA reads TGCGCCAGCAGCCAAGCGATATGGGGCCCCCTCCACTTT. Encoded protein: CASSQAIWGPLHF.

The chain recombines TRBV19 with TRBJ2-5; the D gene is possibly TRBD2 (6 bases). The CDR3 has 16 amino acids. The germline V gene has CDR1 LNHDA and CDR2 SQIVND (reference sequence). Trimming shortened V by 6 bases and J by 2 bases, and 19 bases separated the two germline ends. CDR3 sequence (DNA): TGTGCCAGTAGACGGGGACTTAGGGTTGGACAAGAGACCCAGTACTTC. Translated, it gives CASRRGLRVGQETQYF. Full variable domain (remainder filled in from reference TRBV19 and TRBJ2-5): DGGITQSPKYLFRKEGQNVTLSCEQNLNHDAMYWYRQDPGQGLRLIYYSQIVNDFQKGDIAEGYSVSREKKESFPLTVTSAQKNPTAFYLCASRRGLRVGQETQYFGPGTRLLVL.

The rearrangement joins TRBV15 to TRBJ2-5; D uncertain. Trimming cost V 5 bases and J 3 bases, with 13 bases left between them. The CDR3 is 14 residues long. The V gene's germline CDR1 is LNHNV and CDR2 YYDKDF (reference sequence). Written as DNA, the CDR3 is TGTGCCACCAGCCGAGGCACCGCGGAAGAGACCCAGTACTTC. Translated: CATSRGTAEETQYF.

This clone appeared once. The rearrangement joins TRBV5-6 to TRBJ2-7; TRBD2 matches 7 bases. Germline loops: CDR1 SGHDT, CDR2 YYEEEE. V gave up 6 bases and J gave up 2 bases; unmatched junction bases: 11. This CDR3 contains 15 residues. CDR3 DNA: TGTGCCAGCACCCCGAGGATAGCGGGTCCCTACGAGCAGTACTTC. Protein product: CASTPRIAGPYEQYF. The full variable domain, rest sourced from reference TRBV5-6 and TRBJ2-7, is DAGVTQSPTHLIKTRGQQVTLRCSPKSGHDTVSWYQQALGQGPQFIFQYYEEEERQRGNFPDRFSGHQFPNYSSELNVNALLLGDSALYLCASTPRIAGPYEQYFGPGTRLTVT.

This sequence joins TRBV5-1 and TRBJ2-3, with D unresolved. The CDR3 spans 15 residues. The germline V gene encodes CDR1 SGHRS and CDR2 YFSETQ. Deletions cut 0 bases from V and 5 bases from J, with 13 bases between. The CDR3 spells CASSLGRVGGDTQYF. The CDR3 DNA sequence: TGCGCCAGCAGCTTGGGACGGGTGGGCGGAGATACGCAGTATTTT.

The rearrangement links TRBV19 to TRBJ1-5; D gene unclear. The V end lost 3 bases, the J end lost 0 bases, and 9 bases lay between the germline ends. Germline assignment: CDR1 LNHDA and CDR2 SQIVND (reference sequence). This CDR3 spans 15 amino acids. This CDR3 reads CASSIDGDSNQPQHF. CDR3 in DNA: TGTGCCAGTAGTATCGATGGCGATAGCAATCAGCCCCAGCATTTT.

The chain couples TRBV7-8 to TRBJ1-1, with D unresolved. CDR1 is SGHVS and CDR2 is FQNEAQ in the germline V gene. The CDR3 spans 15 residues. With 5 bases removed from V and 0 bases from J, the gap between germline ends came to 13 bases. CDR3 DNA: TGTGCCAGCAGCCGTCGCGGATGGCTGAACACTGAAGCTTTCTTT. Translating it yields CASSRRGWLNTEAFF. The variable domain in full, completed from reference TRBV7-8 and TRBJ1-1, reads GAGVSQSPRYKVAKRGQDVALRCDPISGHVSLFWYQQALGQGPEFLTYFQNEAQLDKSGLPSDRFFAERPEGSVSTLKIQRTQQEDSAVYLCASSRRGWLNTEAFFGQGTRLTVV.

The CDR3 is CASSLRTTGELFF. In nucleotides, the CDR3 is TGTGCCAGCAGCTTGAGAACCACCGGGGAGCTGTTTTTT. V and J are TRBV5-4 and TRBJ2-2; D gene ambiguous. The CDR3 is made up of 13 amino acids. The germline gives CDR1 SGHNT, CDR2 YYREEE (reference sequence). V was trimmed by 1 base and J by 4 bases, leaving 5 bases between them. Combining the CDR3 with reference TRBV5-4 and TRBJ2-2 gives the whole variable domain ETGVTQSPTHLIKTRGQQVTLRCSSQSGHNTVSWYQQALGQGPQFIFQYYREEENGRGNFPPRFSGLQFPNYSSELNVNALELDDSALYLCASSLRTTGELFFGEGSRLTVL.

The chain carries TRBV5-1 and TRBJ2-1, with D tentatively TRBD2 (6 bases). The germline V gene encodes CDR1 SGHRS and CDR2 YFSETQ. Deletions cut 2 bases from V and 5 bases from J, with 17 bases between. The CDR3 runs to 16 residues. The CDR3 spells CASSFTLASRNNEQFF. CDR3 DNA: TGCGCCAGCAGCTTCACACTAGCTTCTCGGAACAATGAGCAGTTCTTC.

This sequence joins TRBV7-3 and TRBJ2-5, with D possibly TRBD1 on 6 matching bases. The CDR3 runs 14 residues. V shed 5 bases and J shed 7 bases, with 17 bases lying between them. Looked up from germline, CDR1 is SGHTA and CDR2 is FQGTGA. CDR3 in DNA: TGTGCCAGCAGCCGAACCTCAGGGGTCGGGACCCAGTACTTC. As protein: CASSRTSGVGTQYF.

This chain links TRBV5-1 with TRBJ1-5; weak D call: TRBD1 (6 bases). The CDR3 spans 14 residues. Germline CDR1 and CDR2: SGHRS and YFSETQ. V lost 0 bases and J 6 bases, leaving 10 bases between the germline ends. The CDR3 coding sequence is TGCGCCAGCAGCTTGGTACAGGGAGGTCAGCCCCAGCATTTT. As protein: CASSLVQGGQPQHF. Full variable domain (remainder filled in from reference TRBV5-1 and TRBJ1-5): KAGVTQTPRYLIKTRGQQVTLSCSPISGHRSVSWYQQTPGQGLQFLFEYFSETQRNKGNFPGRFSGRQFSNSRSEMNVSTLELGDSALYLCASSLVQGGQPQHFGDGTRLSIL.

The V and J genes are TRBV5-1 and TRBJ2-1; D possibly uses TRBD1 or TRBD2 (6 bases each). The germline V and J ends were trimmed by 0 bases and 12 bases, with 10 bases remaining between them. Germline V gene sequence: CDR1 SGHRS, CDR2 YFSETQ. This CDR3 has 12 residues. The CDR3 nucleotides read TGCGCCAGCAGCTTGGCAGGGGAGGTGCAGTTCTTC. This codes for CASSLAGEVQFF.

The rearrangement joins TRBV5-1 to TRBJ2-1; 8 bases fit TRBD2. Germline CDR1 and CDR2: SGHRS and YFSETQ. V shed 0 bases and J 4 bases; nucleotides not matched to a gene: 12. This CDR3 has 18 residues. The CDR3 DNA follows: TGCGCCAGCAGCTTGGCCTTGAGCGGGGGTTCTATATACAATGAGCAGTTCTTC. Protein sequence: CASSLALSGGSIYNEQFF.

This clone has just one count. This chain uses TRBV19 with TRBJ2-2; 11 nucleotides align to TRBD2. The CDR3 runs to 16 residues. Germline V lookup: CDR1 LNHDA, CDR2 SQIVND (reference sequence). Trimming took 4 bases from V and 0 from J; bases not matched to a gene: 1. CDR3 protein: CASSKGLAANTGELFF. The DNA of the CDR3 is TGTGCCAGTAGTAAGGGACTAGCGGCGAACACCGGGGAGCTGTTTTTT.

J is TRBJ2-1 and V is TRBV6-1; D perhaps matches TRBD2 (6 bases). The CDR3 is made up of 14 amino acids. In germline, CDR1 is MNHNS, CDR2 SASEGT. The V end lost 7 bases, the J end lost 4 bases, and 14 bases lay between the germline ends. The CDR3 bases are TGTGCCAGCAAAATTATCGGAGGGTACAATGAGCAGTTCTTC. It translates to CASKIIGGYNEQFF.

The chain combines TRBV19 with TRBJ1-3; D might be TRBD1 (5 bases). The ends were cut back, 6 bases at V and 3 bases at J, with 21 bases in the middle. CDR1 and CDR2 (germline): LNHDA, SQIVND (reference sequence). This CDR3 comprises 17 residues. The CDR3 is CASSWGRSSVGGNTIYF. The CDR3 DNA follows: TGTGCCAGTAGCTGGGGGAGGTCTTCGGTCGGTGGAAACACCATATATTTT. Complete variable domain (other parts from reference TRBV19 and TRBJ1-3): DGGITQSPKYLFRKEGQNVTLSCEQNLNHDAMYWYRQDPGQGLRLIYYSQIVNDFQKGDIAEGYSVSREKKESFPLTVTSAQKNPTAFYLCASSWGRSSVGGNTIYFGEGSWLTVV.

The chain is built from TRBV7-8 and TRBJ2-7; 9 bases agree with TRBD1. CDR1 is SGHVS and CDR2 is FQNEAQ in the germline V gene. The CDR3 totals 14 residues. J was trimmed by 3 bases and V by 5 bases; bases with no gene match: 5. CDR3 nucleotides: TGTGCCAGCAGCCGTGGACAGGGGTACTACGAGCAGTACTTC. This codes for CASSRGQGYYEQYF.

This clone showed up just once. The chain is built from TRBV4-1 and TRBJ1-1, with D uncertain. The CDR3 runs to 15 residues. The V and J ends lost 6 bases and 4 bases respectively, with 18 bases between them. CDR1 and CDR2 from the germline V gene are MGHRA and YSYEKL. In DNA, the CDR3 is TGCGCCAGCAGATCCCTTTTGGGTTCTTTCACTGAAGCTTTCTTT. This encodes CASRSLLGSFTEAFF.